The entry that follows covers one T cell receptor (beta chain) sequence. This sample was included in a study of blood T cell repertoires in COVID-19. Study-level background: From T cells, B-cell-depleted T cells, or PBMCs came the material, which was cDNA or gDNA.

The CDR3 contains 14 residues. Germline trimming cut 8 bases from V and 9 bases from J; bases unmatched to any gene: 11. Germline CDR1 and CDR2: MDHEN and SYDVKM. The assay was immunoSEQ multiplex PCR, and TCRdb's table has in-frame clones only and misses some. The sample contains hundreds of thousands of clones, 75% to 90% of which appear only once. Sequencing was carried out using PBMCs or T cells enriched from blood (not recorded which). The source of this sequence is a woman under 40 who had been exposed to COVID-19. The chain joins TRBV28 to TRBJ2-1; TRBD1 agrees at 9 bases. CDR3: CASPRDRESGEQFF. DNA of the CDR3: TGTGCCAGCCCCCGGGACAGGGAATCGGGTGAGCAGTTCTTC.